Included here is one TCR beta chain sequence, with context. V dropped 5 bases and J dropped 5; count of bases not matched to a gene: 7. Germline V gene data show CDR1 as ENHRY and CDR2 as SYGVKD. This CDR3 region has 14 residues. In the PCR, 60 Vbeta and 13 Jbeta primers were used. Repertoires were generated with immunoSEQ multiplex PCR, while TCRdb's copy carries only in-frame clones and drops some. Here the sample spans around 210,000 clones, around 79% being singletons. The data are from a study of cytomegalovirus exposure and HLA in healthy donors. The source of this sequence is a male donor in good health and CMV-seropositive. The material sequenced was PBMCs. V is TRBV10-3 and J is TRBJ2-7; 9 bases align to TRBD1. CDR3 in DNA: TGTGCCATCAGTATTGGACAGGGGATCGACGAGCAGTACTTC. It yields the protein CAISIGQGIDEQYF.